The 26 T cell receptor beta chains below were found in one sample sequenced in a study of OX40 agonist ivuxolimab in advanced cancers. Profiling relied on immunoSEQ multiplex PCR, and the TCRdb table lists in-frame clones only, not all of them. The profile covers approximately 76,000 clones, with approximately 86% appearing a single time and approximately 0.7% taken by the ten largest. Sequenced here: CD4+ or CD8+ T cells sorted from blood, sampled in a trial of the OX40 agonist ivuxolimab. These receptors originate from an adult with an advanced solid tumor such as melanoma, head and neck, liver or kidney cancer.

J is TRBJ2-7 and V is TRBV6-1, with a tentative D call TRBD2 (6 bases). V gave up 6 bases and J gave up 7 bases, with 16 bases separating them. The CDR3 consists of 13 residues. Per the germline V gene, CDR1 is MNHNS and CDR2 is SASEGT. Written as DNA, the CDR3 is TGTGCCAGCAGGGAAAACCTACGGGGGGAGCAGTACTTC. Its translation is CASRENLRGEQYF.

This chain connects TRBV30 to TRBJ1-3; D remains unclear. CDR3 length equals 12 residues. The V gene lost 4 bases and the J gene lost 4 bases, with 8 bases spanning the gap. In germline, CDR1 is GTSNPN, CDR2 SVGIG (reference sequence). The CDR3 spells CAWNRGGNTIYF. CDR3 DNA sequence: TGTGCCTGGAACCGGGGAGGAAACACCATATATTTT.

V and J are TRBV27 and TRBJ1-1; D is uncertain. This CDR3 comprises 12 residues. The germline V gene has CDR1 MNHEY and CDR2 SMNVEV (reference sequence). The V gene lost 3 bases and the J gene lost 8 bases, with 10 bases spanning the gap. For the CDR3, the DNA is TGTGCCAGCAGTTTCTCCCTTGGGGAAGCTTTCTTT. The encoded protein is CASSFSLGEAFF.

The chain employs TRBV6-1 and TRBJ2-7, with TRBD2 matching 8 bases. The CDR3 extends over 14 amino acids. With V trimmed by 8 bases and J by 3 bases, 9 bases remained unmatched. CDR1 and CDR2 from the germline V gene are MNHNS and SASEGT. The CDR3 nucleotides read TGTGCCAGCCAGCCTACCGGGGGGGGCTACGAGCAGTACTTC. It specifies CASQPTGGGYEQYF.

The V gene is TRBV18, the J gene TRBJ2-5, with a possible D match to TRBD2 (6 bases). V lost 6 bases to trimming and J lost 0 bases, with 8 bases between them. This CDR3 is 13 amino acids long. From germline, CDR1 is KGHSH and CDR2 LQKENI. This CDR3 reads CASSAGHQETQYF. The CDR3 bases are TGTGCCAGCTCGGCGGGACACCAAGAGACCCAGTACTTC.

The gene calls are TRBV9 and TRBJ2-5; D is possibly TRBD2 (6 bases). In germline, CDR1 is SGDLS, CDR2 YYNGEE. The length of the CDR3 is 15 residues. Trimming removed 0 bases at V and 1 base at J, with 10 bases between. The CDR3 protein is CASSVAAGTQETQYF. The DNA for the CDR3 is TGTGCCAGCAGCGTAGCTGCGGGGACCCAAGAGACCCAGTACTTC.

The sample holds one count of this clone. The V call is TRBV7-3, the J call TRBJ2-7, with 7 bases that match TRBD2. Germline CDR1 reads SGHTA; CDR2 reads FQGTGA. V gave up 0 bases and J gave up 6 bases; unmatched junction bases: 8. The CDR3 sequence is 15 residues long. CDR3 coding DNA: TGTGCCAGCAGCTTAACGGCGCGGGAGTGGGGCGAGCAGTACTTC. Protein product: CASSLTAREWGEQYF.

The rearrangement uses TRBV11-2 and TRBJ1-1; D call uncertain. The CDR3 sequence is 14 residues long. Trimming stripped 3 bases from V and 4 bases from J, with 12 bases between. Germline V lookup: CDR1 SGHAT, CDR2 FQNNGV. CDR3 loop: CASSFPGMSTEAFF. CDR3 nucleotide sequence: TGTGCCAGCAGCTTTCCGGGTATGAGCACTGAAGCTTTCTTT. The full variable domain, its missing parts supplied by reference TRBV11-2 and TRBJ1-1, is EAGVAQSPRYKIIEKRQSVAFWCNPISGHATLYWYQQILGQGPKLLIQFQNNGVVDDSQLPKDRFSAERLKGVDSTLKIQPAKLEDSAVYLCASSFPGMSTEAFFGQGTRLTVV.

CDR3 in DNA: TGTGCCAGCAGTCCCAGCGGGGGGCCACGGGGCTACACCTTC. Amino acid sequence: CASSPSGGPRGYTF. The V and J genes are TRBV27 and TRBJ1-2; D might be TRBD1 (6 bases). Trimming shortened V by 5 bases and J by 8 bases, and 18 bases separated the two germline ends. This CDR3 region has 14 residues. CDR1 is MNHEY and CDR2 is SMNVEV in the germline V gene (reference sequence).

The J gene is TRBJ2-5, the V gene TRBV28, with no clear D. This CDR3 has 12 residues. Germline V gene lookup returns CDR1 MDHEN and CDR2 SYDVKM. V was cut by 6 bases and J by 1 base, with 6 bases left in between. DNA for the CDR3: TGTGCCAGCAGCGAGCGCCAAGAGACCCAGTACTTC. Encoded protein: CASSERQETQYF. Filled out from reference TRBV28 and TRBJ2-5, the complete variable domain reads DVKVTQSSRYLVKRTGEKVFLECVQDMDHENMFWYRQDPGLGLRLIYFSYDVKMKEKGDIPEGYSVSREKKERFSLILESASTNQTSMYLCASSERQETQYFGPGTRLLVL.

The V gene is TRBV7-2, the J gene TRBJ2-2, with a weak D call TRBD1 (5 bases). The V gene's germline CDR1 is SGHTA and CDR2 FQGNSA. V lost 5 bases and J 2 bases, leaving 12 bases between the germline ends. CDR3 length: 15 amino acids. CDR3: CASSPLGANTGELFF. CDR3 DNA sequence: TGTGCCAGCAGCCCCCTAGGGGCTAACACCGGGGAGCTGTTTTTT. Filled out from reference TRBV7-2 and TRBJ2-2, the complete variable domain reads GAGVSQSPSNKVTEKGKDVELRCDPISGHTALYWYRQSLGQGLEFLIYFQGNSAPDKSGLPSDRFSAERTGGSVSTLTIQRTQQEDSAVYLCASSPLGANTGELFFGEGSRLTVL.

The CDR3 DNA follows: TGTGCCAGCAGCTTATTAGCGAAGAACACCGGGGAGCTGTTTTTT. This translates into CASSLLAKNTGELFF. J is TRBJ2-2 and V is TRBV5-6; the D gene is possibly TRBD2 (5 bases). Germline V gives CDR1 SGHDT, CDR2 YYEEEE. This CDR3 has 15 amino acids. V was cut by 2 bases and J by 1 base, with 9 bases left in between.

The V gene is TRBV30, the J gene TRBJ1-6; D uncertain. Germline CDR1 GTSNPN, CDR2 SVGIG (reference sequence). V lost 5 bases, J lost 5 bases, and 16 bases lay in between. The length of the CDR3 is 15 residues. Here the CDR3 reads CAWEARPMDNSPLHF. CDR3 nucleotides: TGTGCCTGGGAGGCGCGACCCATGGATAATTCACCCCTCCACTTT.

The chain is built from TRBV6-1 and TRBJ1-3, with D tentatively TRBD1 (5 bases). This CDR3 is built from 16 residues. V was cut by 4 bases and J by 1 base, with 14 bases left in between. Germline V gives CDR1 MNHNS, CDR2 SASEGT. The CDR3 sequence is CASSGGGAFSGNTIYF. The DNA for the CDR3 is TGTGCCAGCAGTGGGGGAGGGGCGTTTTCTGGAAACACCATATATTTT.

This clone came up a few times. The chain is built from TRBV7-2 and TRBJ2-1, with TRBD2 as a possible D gene (6 bases). CDR1 and CDR2 from the germline V gene are SGHTA and FQGNSA. This CDR3 has 13 residues. V dropped 2 bases and J dropped 10 bases, with 12 bases sitting between them. In nucleotides, the CDR3 is TGTGCCAGCAGCTTACAGACTAGAAGGGAGCAGTTCTTC. Translated: CASSLQTRREQFF.

The V and J genes are TRBV28 and TRBJ2-1; tentatively, D is TRBD2 (5 bases). The CDR3 extends over 12 amino acids. CDR1 is MDHEN and CDR2 is SYDVKM in the germline V gene. Deletions cut 6 bases from V and 4 bases from J, with 7 bases between. The CDR3 DNA reads as TGTGCCAGCAGGCCGGGATACAATGAGCAGTTCTTC. This sequence encodes CASRPGYNEQFF. The variable domain in full, completed from reference TRBV28 and TRBJ2-1, reads DVKVTQSSRYLVKRTGEKVFLECVQDMDHENMFWYRQDPGLGLRLIYFSYDVKMKEKGDIPEGYSVSREKKERFSLILESASTNQTSMYLCASRPGYNEQFFGPGTRLTVL.

This clone was observed a handful of times. The chain couples TRBV5-1 to TRBJ2-7; tentatively, D is TRBD1 or TRBD2 (5 bases each). The CDR3 has 15 amino acids. In germline, CDR1 is SGHRS, CDR2 YFSETQ. Between the trimmed V and J ends, which lost 4 bases and 6 bases, there was a span of 20 bases. CDR3 region: CASSPTGRQAPEQYF. CDR3 in DNA: TGCGCCAGCAGCCCGACGGGACGCCAGGCGCCCGAGCAGTACTTC. The whole variable domain, remainder taken from reference TRBV5-1 and TRBJ2-7, is KAGVTQTPRYLIKTRGQQVTLSCSPISGHRSVSWYQQTPGQGLQFLFEYFSETQRNKGNFPGRFSGRQFSNSRSEMNVSTLELGDSALYLCASSPTGRQAPEQYFGPGTRLTVT.

The chain carries TRBV29-1 and TRBJ1-2; the D is unclear. The germline V gene encodes CDR1 SQVTM and CDR2 ANQGSEA. V was clipped by 7 bases and J by 6 bases, with 9 bases between them. The CDR3 sequence is 10 residues long. CDR3 bases: TGCAGCGCAGTACTCGATGGCTACACCTTC. This sequence encodes CSAVLDGYTF.

The chain combines TRBV2 with TRBJ2-7; 8 bases agree with TRBD2. Germline V gives CDR1 SNHLY, CDR2 FYNNEI. CDR3 length: 13 amino acids. Trimming took 7 bases from V and 6 from J; bases not matched to a gene: 8. This chain's CDR3 is CASITGGPGEQYF. The CDR3 DNA is TGTGCCAGCATAACGGGAGGGCCGGGCGAGCAGTACTTC.

CDR3 sequence: CASSQAGQGTSGVHEQFF. As DNA, the CDR3 is TGCGCCAGCAGCCAAGCCGGGCAGGGGACTAGCGGGGTTCATGAGCAGTTCTTC. The V gene is TRBV4-3, the J gene TRBJ2-1, with TRBD2 matching 13 bases. Per the germline V gene, CDR1 is LGHNA and CDR2 is YSLEER. The CDR3 is made up of 18 amino acids. V gave up 1 base and J gave up 8 bases; unmatched junction bases: 11.

V gene TRBV28 combines with J gene TRBJ1-5; D call uncertain. The CDR3 is 15 residues long. V was cut by 5 bases and J by 1 base, with 12 bases left in between. Looked up from germline, CDR1 is MDHEN and CDR2 is SYDVKM. This chain's CDR3 is CASSPRDRSNQPQHF. The CDR3 DNA is TGTGCCAGCAGTCCCCGCGATCGGAGCAATCAGCCCCAGCATTTT.

The chain joins TRBV9 to TRBJ1-2; no clear D. Germline-derived CDR1 and CDR2 are SGDLS and YYNGEE. The CDR3 loop spans 15 amino acids. Trimming pared 0 bases from V and 0 bases from J, leaving 9 bases between. This CDR3 is CASSVEGSPNYGYTF. The CDR3 DNA sequence: TGTGCCAGCAGCGTAGAAGGCAGCCCTAACTATGGCTACACCTTC.

In nucleotides, the CDR3 is TGTGCCAGTAGTCGGACGATGGAGAATGAAAAACTGTTTTTT. Residues: CASSRTMENEKLFF. The chain couples TRBV19 to TRBJ1-4; D call uncertain. Germline assignment: CDR1 LNHDA and CDR2 SQIVND (reference sequence). The V end was cut by 5 bases, the J end by 5 bases, with 12 bases between. The CDR3 contains 14 residues.

V and J are TRBV6-5 and TRBJ1-4; a weak D match, TRBD1 (5 bases). Germline CDR1 and CDR2: MNHEY and SVGAGI. The CDR3 runs 15 residues. The V and J ends lost 9 bases and 7 bases respectively, with 21 bases between them. The CDR3 region has the DNA TGTGCCAGTTGCGACCGGGACGGGCGGGTTGAAAAACTGTTTTTT. It translates to CASCDRDGRVEKLFF.

The chain uses TRBV5-1 and TRBJ2-2; TRBD1 agrees at 7 bases. The ends lost 2 bases at V and 3 bases at J; junction bases unmatched: 4. This CDR3 is 15 amino acids long. Looked up from germline, CDR1 is SGHRS and CDR2 is YFSETQ. The CDR3 bases are TGCGCCAGCAGCTTCGGGACAGATTACACCGGGGAGCTGTTTTTT. Translation: CASSFGTDYTGELFF. Based on the CDR3 plus reference TRBV5-1 and TRBJ2-2, the full variable domain is KAGVTQTPRYLIKTRGQQVTLSCSPISGHRSVSWYQQTPGQGLQFLFEYFSETQRNKGNFPGRFSGRQFSNSRSEMNVSTLELGDSALYLCASSFGTDYTGELFFGEGSRLTVL.

This clone was counted only a few times. This chain uses TRBV30 with TRBJ2-7, with 7 bases lining up with TRBD1. The germline V gene encodes CDR1 GTSNPN and CDR2 SVGIG (reference sequence). CDR3 size: 13 residues. Germline trimming cut 1 base from V and 6 bases from J; bases unmatched to any gene: 6. The CDR3 region has the DNA TGTGCCTGGAGTGCCTCGGACAGGACCGAGCAGTACTTC. Protein product: CAWSASDRTEQYF.